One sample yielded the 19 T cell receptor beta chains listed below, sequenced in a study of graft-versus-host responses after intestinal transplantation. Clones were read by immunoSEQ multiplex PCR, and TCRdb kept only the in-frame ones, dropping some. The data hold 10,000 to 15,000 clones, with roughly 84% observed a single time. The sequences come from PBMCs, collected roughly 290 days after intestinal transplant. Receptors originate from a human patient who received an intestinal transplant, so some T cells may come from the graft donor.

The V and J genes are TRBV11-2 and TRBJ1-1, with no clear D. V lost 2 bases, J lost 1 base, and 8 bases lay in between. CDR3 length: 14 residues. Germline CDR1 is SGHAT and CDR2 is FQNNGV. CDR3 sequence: CASSLFGPNTEAFF. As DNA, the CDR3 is TGTGCCAGCAGCTTATTTGGGCCGAACACTGAAGCTTTCTTT.

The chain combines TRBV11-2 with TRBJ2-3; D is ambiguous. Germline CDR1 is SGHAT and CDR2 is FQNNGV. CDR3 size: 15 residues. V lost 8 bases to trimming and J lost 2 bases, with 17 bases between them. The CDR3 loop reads CASRGEVRHTDTQYF. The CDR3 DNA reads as TGTGCCAGCCGAGGTGAGGTTCGGCACACAGATACGCAGTATTTT.

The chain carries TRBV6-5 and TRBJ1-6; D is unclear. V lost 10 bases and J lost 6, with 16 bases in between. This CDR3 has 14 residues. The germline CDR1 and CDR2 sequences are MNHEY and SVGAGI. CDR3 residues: CATSGGKGNSPLHF. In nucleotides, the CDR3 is TGTGCCACCTCGGGAGGCAAGGGTAATTCACCCCTCCACTTT.

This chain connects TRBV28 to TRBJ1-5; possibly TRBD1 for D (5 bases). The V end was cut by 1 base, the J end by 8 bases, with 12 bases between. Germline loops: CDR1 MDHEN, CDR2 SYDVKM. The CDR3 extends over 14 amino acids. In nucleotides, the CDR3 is TGTGCCAGCAGTTTATACGGGGGAGGGAAGCCCCAGCATTTT. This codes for CASSLYGGGKPQHF.

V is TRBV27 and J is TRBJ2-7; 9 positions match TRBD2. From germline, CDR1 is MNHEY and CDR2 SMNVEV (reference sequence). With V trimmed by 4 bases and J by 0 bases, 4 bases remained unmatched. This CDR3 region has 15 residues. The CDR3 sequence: CASSSTSGLSYEQYF. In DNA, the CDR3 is TGTGCCAGCAGTTCAACTAGCGGGCTCTCCTACGAGCAGTACTTC.

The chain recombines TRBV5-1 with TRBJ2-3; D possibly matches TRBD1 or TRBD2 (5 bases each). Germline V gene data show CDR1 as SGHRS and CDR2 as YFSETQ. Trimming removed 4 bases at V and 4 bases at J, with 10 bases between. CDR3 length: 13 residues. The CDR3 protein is CASSLMGPDTQYF. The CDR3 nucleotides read TGCGCCAGCAGCCTGATGGGACCAGATACGCAGTATTTT.

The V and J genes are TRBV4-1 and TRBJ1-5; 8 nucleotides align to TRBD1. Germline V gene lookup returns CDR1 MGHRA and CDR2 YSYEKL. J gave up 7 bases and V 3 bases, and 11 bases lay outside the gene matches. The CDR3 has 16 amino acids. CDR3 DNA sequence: TGCGCCAGCAGCCATATCGACAGGGGTGCGGGCCAGCCCCAGCATTTT. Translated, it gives CASSHIDRGAGQPQHF.

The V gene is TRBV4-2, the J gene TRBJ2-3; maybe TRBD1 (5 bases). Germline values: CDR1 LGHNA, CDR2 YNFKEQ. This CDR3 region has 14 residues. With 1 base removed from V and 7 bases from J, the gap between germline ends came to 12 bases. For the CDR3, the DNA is TGTGCCAGCAGCCAAGGTACTCCAGGGAATACGCAGTATTTT. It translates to CASSQGTPGNTQYF.

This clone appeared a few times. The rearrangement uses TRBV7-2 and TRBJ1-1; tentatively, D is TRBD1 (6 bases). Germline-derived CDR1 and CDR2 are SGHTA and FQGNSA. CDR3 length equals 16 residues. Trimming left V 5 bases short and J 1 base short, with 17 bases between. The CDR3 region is CASSLYSTGRNTEAFF. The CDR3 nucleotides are TGTGCCAGCAGCCTCTACTCGACAGGAAGGAACACTGAAGCTTTCTTT.

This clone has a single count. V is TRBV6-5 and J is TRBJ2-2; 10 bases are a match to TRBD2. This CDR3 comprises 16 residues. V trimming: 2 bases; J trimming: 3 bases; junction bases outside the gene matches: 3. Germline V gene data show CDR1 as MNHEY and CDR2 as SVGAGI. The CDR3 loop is CASSYGTSADTGELFF. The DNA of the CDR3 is TGTGCCAGCAGTTACGGGACTAGCGCTGACACCGGGGAGCTGTTTTTT.

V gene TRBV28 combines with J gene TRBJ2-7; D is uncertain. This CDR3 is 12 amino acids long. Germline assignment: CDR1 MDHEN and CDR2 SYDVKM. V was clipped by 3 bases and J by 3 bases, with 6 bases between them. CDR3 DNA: TGTGCCAGCAGTTTGTATTTCTACGAGCAGTACTTC. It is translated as CASSLYFYEQYF.

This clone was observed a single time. This chain's CDR3 is CASSGGTGEENTEAFF. CDR3 nucleotide sequence: TGTGCCAGCAGTGGGGGGACAGGGGAGGAGAACACTGAAGCTTTCTTT. J is TRBJ1-1 and V is TRBV6-1, with 10 positions matching TRBD1. The CDR3 runs 16 residues. The germline CDR1 and CDR2 sequences are MNHNS and SASEGT. Trimming at V came to 4 bases and at J to 1 base, leaving 6 bases not matched to a gene.

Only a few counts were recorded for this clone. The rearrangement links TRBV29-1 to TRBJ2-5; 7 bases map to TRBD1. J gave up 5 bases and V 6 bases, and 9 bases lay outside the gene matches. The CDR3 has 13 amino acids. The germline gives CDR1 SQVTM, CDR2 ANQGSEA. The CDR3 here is CSVPQTGLETQYF. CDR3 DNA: TGCAGCGTACCACAGACAGGGTTGGAGACCCAGTACTTC.

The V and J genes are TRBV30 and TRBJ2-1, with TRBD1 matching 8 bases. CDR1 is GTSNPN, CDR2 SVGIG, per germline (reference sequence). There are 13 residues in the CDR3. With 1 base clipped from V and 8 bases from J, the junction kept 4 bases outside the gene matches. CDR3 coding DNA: TGTGCCTGGAGTGACAGGGGGGTCGATGAGCAGTTCTTC. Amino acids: CAWSDRGVDEQFF. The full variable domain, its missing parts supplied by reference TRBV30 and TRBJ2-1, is SQTIHQWPATLVQPVGSPLSLECTVEGTSNPNLYWYRQAAGRGLQLLFYSVGIGQISSEVPQNLSASRPQDRQFILSSKKLLLSDSGFYLCAWSDRGVDEQFFGPGTRLTVL.

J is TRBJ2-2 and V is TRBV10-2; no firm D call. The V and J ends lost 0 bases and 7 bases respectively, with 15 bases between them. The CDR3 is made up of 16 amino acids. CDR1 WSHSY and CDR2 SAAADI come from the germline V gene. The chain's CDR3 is CASSESTLQVVGELFF. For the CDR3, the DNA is TGCGCCAGCAGTGAGTCGACTCTTCAGGTGGTCGGGGAGCTGTTTTTT.

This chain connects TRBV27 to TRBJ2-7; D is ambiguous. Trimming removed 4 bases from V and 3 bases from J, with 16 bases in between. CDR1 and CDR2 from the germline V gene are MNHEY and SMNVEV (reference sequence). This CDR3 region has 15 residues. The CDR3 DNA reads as TGTGCCAGCAGTTCACGGGCCTTTAGGGACTACGAGCAGTACTTC. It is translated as CASSSRAFRDYEQYF.

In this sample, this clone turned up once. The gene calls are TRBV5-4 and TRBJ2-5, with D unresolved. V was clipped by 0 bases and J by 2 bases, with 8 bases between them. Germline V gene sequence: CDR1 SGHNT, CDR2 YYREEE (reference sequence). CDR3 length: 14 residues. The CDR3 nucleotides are TGTGCCAGCAGCTTGGGAGTTCGTCAAGAGACCCAGTACTTC. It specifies CASSLGVRQETQYF.

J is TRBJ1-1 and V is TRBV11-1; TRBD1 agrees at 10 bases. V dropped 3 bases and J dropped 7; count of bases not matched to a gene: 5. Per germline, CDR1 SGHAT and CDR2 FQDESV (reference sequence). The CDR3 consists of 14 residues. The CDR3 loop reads CASSFWDRGSEAFF. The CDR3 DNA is TGTGCCAGCAGCTTCTGGGACAGGGGAAGTGAAGCTTTCTTT.

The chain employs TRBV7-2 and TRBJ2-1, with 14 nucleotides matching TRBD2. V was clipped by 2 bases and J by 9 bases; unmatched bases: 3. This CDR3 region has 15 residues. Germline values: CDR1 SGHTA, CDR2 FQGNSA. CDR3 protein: CASSLTGLAGAEQFF. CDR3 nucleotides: TGTGCCAGCAGCTTAACGGGACTAGCGGGAGCTGAGCAGTTCTTC.